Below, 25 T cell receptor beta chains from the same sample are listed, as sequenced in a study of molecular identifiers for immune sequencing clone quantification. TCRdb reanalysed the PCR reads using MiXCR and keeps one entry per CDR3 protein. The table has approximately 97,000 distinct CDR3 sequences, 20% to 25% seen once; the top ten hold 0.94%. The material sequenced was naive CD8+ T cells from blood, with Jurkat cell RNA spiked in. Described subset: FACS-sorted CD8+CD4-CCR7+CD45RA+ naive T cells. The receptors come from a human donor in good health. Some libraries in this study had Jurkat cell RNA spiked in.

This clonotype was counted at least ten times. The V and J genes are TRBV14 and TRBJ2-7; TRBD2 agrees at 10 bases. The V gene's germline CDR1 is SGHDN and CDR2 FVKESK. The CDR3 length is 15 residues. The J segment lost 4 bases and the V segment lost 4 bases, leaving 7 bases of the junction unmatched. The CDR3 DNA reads TGTGCCAGCAGCCTGGACTGGACTAGCGGATACGAGCAGTACTTC. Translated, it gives CASSLDWTSGYEQYF.

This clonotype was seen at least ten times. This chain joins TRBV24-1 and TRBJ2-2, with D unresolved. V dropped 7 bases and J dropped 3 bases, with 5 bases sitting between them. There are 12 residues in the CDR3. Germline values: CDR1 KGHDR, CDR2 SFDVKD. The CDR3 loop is CATRAYTGELFF. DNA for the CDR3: TGTGCCACCAGGGCTTACACCGGGGAGCTGTTTTTT.

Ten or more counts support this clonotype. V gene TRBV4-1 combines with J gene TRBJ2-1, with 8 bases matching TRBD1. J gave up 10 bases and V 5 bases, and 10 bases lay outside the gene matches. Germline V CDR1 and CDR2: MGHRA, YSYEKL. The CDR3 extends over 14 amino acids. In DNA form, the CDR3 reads TGCGCCAGCAGCTACGAGACAGGGGCTGGGGAGCAGTTCTTC. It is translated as CASSYETGAGEQFF.

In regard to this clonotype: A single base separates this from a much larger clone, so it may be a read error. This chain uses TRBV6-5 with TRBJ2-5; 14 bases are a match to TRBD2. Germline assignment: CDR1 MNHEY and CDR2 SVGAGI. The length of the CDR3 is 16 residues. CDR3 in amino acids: CAGRSRLAGGSETQYF. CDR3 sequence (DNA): TGTGCCGGCAGATCACGACTAGCGGGAGGGTCGGAGACCCAGTACTTC.

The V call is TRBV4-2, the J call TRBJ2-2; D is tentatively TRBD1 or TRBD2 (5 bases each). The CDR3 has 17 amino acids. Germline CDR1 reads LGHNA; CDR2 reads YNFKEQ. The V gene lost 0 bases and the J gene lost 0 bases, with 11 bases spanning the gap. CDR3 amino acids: CASSQEIGTANTGELFF. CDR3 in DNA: TGTGCCAGCAGCCAAGAAATCGGGACGGCGAACACCGGGGAGCTGTTTTTT.

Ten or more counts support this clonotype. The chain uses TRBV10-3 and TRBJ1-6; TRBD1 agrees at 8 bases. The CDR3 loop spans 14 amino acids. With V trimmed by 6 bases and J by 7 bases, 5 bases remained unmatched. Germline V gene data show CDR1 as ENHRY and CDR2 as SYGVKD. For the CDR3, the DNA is TGTGCCATCAGCTCCGGGACAGGAAATTCACCCCTCCACTTT. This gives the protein CAISSGTGNSPLHF.

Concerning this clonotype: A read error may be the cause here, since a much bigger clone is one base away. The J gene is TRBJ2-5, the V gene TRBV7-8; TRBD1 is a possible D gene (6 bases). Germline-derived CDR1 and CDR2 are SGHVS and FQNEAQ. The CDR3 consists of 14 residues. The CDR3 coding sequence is TGTGCCAGCAGCACGACTGTGGGACAAGAGCCCCAGTACTTC. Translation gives CASSTTVGQEPQYF.

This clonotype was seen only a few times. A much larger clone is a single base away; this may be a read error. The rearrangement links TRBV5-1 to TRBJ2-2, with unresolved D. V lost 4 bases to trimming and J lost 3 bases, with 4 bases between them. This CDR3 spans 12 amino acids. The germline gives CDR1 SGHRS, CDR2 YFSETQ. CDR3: CASSAYTGELFF. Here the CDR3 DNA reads TGCGCCAGCAGCGCATACACCGGGGAGCTGTTTTTT.

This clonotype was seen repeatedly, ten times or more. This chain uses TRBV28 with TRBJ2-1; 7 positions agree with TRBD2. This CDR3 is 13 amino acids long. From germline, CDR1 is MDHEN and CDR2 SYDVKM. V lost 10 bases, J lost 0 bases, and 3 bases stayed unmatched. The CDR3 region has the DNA TGTGCCACAAGCGGGAACTCCTACAATGAGCAGTTCTTC. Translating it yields CATSGNSYNEQFF.

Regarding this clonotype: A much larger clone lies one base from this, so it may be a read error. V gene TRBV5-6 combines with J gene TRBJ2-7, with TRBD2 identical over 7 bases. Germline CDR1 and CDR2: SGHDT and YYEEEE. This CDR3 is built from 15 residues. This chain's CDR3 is CASSLGPSGAYQQYF. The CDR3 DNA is TGTGCCAGCAGCTTAGGACCGAGCGGGGCCTACCAGCAGTACTTC.

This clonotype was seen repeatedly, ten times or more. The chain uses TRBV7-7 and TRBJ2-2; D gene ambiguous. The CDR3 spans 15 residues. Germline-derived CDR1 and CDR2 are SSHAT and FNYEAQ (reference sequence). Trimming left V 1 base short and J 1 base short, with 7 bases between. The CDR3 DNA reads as TGTGCCAGCAGCTTAGAAGTAGGGAACACCGGGGAGCTGTTTTTT. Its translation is CASSLEVGNTGELFF.

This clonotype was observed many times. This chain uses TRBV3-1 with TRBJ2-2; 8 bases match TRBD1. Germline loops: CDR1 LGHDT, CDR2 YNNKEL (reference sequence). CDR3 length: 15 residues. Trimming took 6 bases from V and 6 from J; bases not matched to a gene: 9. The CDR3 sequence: CASRTDRVISGELFF. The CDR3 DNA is TGTGCCAGCAGAACGGACAGGGTAATTTCCGGGGAGCTGTTTTTT.

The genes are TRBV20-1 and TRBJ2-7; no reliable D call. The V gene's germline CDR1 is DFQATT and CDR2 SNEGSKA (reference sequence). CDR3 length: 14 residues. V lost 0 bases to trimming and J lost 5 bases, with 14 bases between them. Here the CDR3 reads CSARDFRQDDEQYF. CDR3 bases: TGCAGTGCTAGAGATTTCCGCCAAGACGACGAGCAGTACTTC.

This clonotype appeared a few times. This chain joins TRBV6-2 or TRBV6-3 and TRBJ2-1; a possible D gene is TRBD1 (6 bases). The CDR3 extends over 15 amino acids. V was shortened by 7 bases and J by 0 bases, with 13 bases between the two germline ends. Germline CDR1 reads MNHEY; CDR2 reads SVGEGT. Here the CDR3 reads CASTTRTDSYNEQFF. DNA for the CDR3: TGTGCCAGCACCACAAGGACAGACTCCTACAATGAGCAGTTCTTC.

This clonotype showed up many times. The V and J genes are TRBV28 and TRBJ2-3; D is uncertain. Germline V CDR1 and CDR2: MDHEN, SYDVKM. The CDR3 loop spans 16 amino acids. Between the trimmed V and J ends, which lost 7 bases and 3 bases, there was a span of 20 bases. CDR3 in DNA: TGTGCCAGCATCCAGGCCCAGGCACGAGGTACAGATACGCAGTATTTT. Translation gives CASIQAQARGTDTQYF. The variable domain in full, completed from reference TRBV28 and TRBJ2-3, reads DVKVTQSSRYLVKRTGEKVFLECVQDMDHENMFWYRQDPGLGLRLIYFSYDVKMKEKGDIPEGYSVSREKKERFSLILESASTNQTSMYLCASIQAQARGTDTQYFGPGTRLTVL.

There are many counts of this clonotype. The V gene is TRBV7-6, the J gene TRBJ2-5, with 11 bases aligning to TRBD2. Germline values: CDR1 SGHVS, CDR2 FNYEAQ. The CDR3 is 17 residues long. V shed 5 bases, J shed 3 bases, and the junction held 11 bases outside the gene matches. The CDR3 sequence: CASSPPDSGLAEETQYF. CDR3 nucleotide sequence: TGTGCCAGCAGCCCCCCTGATTCGGGACTAGCGGAAGAGACCCAGTACTTC. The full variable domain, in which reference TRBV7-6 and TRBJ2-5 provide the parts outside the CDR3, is GAGVSQSPRYKVTKRGQDVALRCDPISGHVSLYWYRQALGQGPEFLTYFNYEAQQDKSGLPNDRFSAERPEGSISTLTIQRTEQRDSAMYRCASSPPDSGLAEETQYFGPGTRLLVL.

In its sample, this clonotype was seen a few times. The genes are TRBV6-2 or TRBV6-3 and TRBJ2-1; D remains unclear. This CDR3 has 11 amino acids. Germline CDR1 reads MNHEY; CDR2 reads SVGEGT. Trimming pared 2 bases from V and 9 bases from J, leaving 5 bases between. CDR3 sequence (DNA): TGTGCCAGCAGTTACGGTCGTGAGCAGTTCTTC. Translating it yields CASSYGREQFF.

CDR3 region: CASSQVGDLSNQPQHF. The CDR3 coding sequence is TGCGCCAGCAGCCAAGTTGGGGATCTTAGCAATCAGCCCCAGCATTTT. This rearrangement joins TRBV4-1 to TRBJ1-5; the D is unclear. The germline gives CDR1 MGHRA, CDR2 YSYEKL. The germline V and J ends were trimmed by 1 base and 0 bases, with 10 bases remaining between them. CDR3 length: 16 residues.

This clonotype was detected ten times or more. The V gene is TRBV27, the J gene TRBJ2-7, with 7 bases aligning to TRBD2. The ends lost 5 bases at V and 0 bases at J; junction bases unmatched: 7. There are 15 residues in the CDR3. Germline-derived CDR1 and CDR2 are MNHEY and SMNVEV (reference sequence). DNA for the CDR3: TGTGCCAGCAGTACCCGGGCTAGCGGCTCCTACGAGCAGTACTTC. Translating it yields CASSTRASGSYEQYF.

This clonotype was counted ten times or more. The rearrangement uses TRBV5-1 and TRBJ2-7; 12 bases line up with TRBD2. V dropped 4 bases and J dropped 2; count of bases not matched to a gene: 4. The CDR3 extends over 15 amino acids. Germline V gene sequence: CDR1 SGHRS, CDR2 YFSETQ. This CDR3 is CASSPSGGGPYEQYF. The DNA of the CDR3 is TGCGCCAGCAGCCCTAGCGGGGGGGGCCCCTACGAGCAGTACTTC.

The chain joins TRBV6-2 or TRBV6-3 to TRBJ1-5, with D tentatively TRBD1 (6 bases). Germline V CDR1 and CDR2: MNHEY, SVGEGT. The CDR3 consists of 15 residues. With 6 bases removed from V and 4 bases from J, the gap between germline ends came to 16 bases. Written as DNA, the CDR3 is TGTGCCAGCAGAGGGGGTATGCCGTTTAATCAGCCCCAGCATTTT. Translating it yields CASRGGMPFNQPQHF.

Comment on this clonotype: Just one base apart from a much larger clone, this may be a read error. CDR3 in amino acids: CASTVGAVTHQETQYF. CDR3 in DNA: TGTGCCAGCACCGTGGGTGCCGTGACACACCAAGAGACCCAGTACTTC. The rearrangement joins TRBV12-3 or TRBV12-4 to TRBJ2-5, with D unclear. Trimming removed 7 bases from V and 0 bases from J, with 18 bases in between. The CDR3 spans 16 residues.

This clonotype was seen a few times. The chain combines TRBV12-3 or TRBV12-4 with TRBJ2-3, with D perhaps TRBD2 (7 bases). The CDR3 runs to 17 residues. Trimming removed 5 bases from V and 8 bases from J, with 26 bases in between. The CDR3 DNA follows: TGTGCCAGCAGTCTCAAGGGGGGGGGCCCCCCCCCCGGTACGCAGTATTTT. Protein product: CASSLKGGGPPPGTQYF.

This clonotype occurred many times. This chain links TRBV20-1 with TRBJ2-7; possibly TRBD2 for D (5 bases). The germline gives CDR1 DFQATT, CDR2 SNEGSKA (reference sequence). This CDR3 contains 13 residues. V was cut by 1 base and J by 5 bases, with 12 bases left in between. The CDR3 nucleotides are TGCAGTGCTAGAGGGACTGACGAACACGAGCAGTACTTC. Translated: CSARGTDEHEQYF.

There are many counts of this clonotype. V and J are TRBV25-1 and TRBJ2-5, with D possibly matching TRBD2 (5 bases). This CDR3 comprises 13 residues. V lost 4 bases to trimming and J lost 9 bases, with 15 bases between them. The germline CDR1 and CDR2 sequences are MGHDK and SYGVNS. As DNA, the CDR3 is TGTGCCAGCAGTGTTAGCGAGCAAAGGCCCCAGTACTTC. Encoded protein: CASSVSEQRPQYF.